This record looks at one T cell receptor beta chain sequence and its context. Original analysis: Reference gene primer amplification gave nucleated cell count estimates. Data came from immunoSEQ multiplex PCR; TCRdb stores just in-frame clones and leaves some out. V and J calls and clone size are as listed in that table; D and trimming were resolved from the DNA. Among tens of thousands of clones listed, approximately 87% were seen once. The data are from a study of blood T cell repertoires in COVID-19. This CDR3 is built from 15 residues. Trimming at V came to 4 bases and at J to 6 bases, leaving 9 bases not matched to a gene. Germline V lookup: CDR1 MNHEY, CDR2 SMNVEV (reference sequence).

Sequencing input: peripheral blood. The rearrangement links TRBV27 to TRBJ2-1; 7 bases match TRBD2. The receptor was isolated from a woman over 75 with acute or convalescent COVID-19. CDR3 DNA: TGTGCCAGCAGTTCCCCTAGCGGACCTTCCAATGAGCAGTTCTTC. Translation: CASSSPSGPSNEQFF.